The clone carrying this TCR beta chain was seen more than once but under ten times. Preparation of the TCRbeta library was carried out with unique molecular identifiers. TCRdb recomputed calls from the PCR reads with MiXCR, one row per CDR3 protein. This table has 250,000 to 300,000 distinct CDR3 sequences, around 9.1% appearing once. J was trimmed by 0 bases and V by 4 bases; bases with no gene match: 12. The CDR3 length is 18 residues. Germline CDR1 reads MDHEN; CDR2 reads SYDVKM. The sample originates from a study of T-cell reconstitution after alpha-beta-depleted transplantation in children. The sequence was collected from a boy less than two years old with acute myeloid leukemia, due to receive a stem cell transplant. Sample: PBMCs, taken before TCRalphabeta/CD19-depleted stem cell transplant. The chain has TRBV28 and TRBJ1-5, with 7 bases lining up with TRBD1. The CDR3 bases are TGTGCCAGCAGTTCCCAGGGGGGGGGTCAATATAGCAATCAGCCCCAGCATTTT. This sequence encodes CASSSQGGGQYSNQPQHF.